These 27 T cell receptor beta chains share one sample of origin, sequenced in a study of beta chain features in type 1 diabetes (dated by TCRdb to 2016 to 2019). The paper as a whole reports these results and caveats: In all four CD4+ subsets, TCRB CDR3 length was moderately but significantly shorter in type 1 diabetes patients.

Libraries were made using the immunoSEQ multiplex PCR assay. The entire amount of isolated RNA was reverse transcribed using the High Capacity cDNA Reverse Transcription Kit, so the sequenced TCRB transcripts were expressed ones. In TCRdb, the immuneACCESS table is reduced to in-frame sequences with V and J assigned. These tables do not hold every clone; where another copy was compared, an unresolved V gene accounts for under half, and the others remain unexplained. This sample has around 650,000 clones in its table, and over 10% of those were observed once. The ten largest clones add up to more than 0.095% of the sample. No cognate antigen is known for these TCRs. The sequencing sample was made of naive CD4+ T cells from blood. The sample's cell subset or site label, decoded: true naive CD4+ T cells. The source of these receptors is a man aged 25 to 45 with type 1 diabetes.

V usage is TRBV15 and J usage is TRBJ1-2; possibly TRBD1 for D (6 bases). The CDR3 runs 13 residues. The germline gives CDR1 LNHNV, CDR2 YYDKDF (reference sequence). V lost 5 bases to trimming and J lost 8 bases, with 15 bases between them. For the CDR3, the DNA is TGTGCCACCAGCGCGGCAGGGGTCGGCGGCTACACCTTC. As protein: CATSAAGVGGYTF.

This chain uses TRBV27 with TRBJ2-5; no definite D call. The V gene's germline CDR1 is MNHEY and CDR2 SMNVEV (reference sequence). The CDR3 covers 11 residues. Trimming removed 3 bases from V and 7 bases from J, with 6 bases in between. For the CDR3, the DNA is TGTGCCAGCAGTTTGGGCGGGACCCAGTACTTC. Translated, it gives CASSLGGTQYF.

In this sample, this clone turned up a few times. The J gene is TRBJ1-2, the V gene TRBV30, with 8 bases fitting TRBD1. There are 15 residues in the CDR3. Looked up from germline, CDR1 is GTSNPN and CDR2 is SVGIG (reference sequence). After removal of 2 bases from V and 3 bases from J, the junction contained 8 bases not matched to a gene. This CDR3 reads CAWSKGQGAYYGYTF. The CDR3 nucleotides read TGTGCCTGGAGTAAAGGACAGGGCGCATACTATGGCTACACCTTC.

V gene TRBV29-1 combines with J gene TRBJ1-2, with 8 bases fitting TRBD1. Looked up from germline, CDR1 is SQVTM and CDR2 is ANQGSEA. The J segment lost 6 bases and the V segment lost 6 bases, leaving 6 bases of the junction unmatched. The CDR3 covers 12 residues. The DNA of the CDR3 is TGCAGCGTCGGACAGGGTCGGAATGGCTACACCTTC. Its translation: CSVGQGRNGYTF. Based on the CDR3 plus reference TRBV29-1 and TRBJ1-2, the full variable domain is SAVISQKPSRDICQRGTSLTIQCQVDSQVTMMFWYRQQPGQSLTLIATANQGSEATYESGFVIDKFPISRPNLTFSTLTVSNMSPEDSSIYLCSVGQGRNGYTFGSGTRLTVV.

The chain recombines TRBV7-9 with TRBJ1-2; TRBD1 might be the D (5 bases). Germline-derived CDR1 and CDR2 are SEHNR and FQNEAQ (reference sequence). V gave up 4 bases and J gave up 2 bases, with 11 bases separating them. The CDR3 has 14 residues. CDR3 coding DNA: TGTGCCAGCAGCTCCCTTCGGGGGAACTATGGCTACACCTTC. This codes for CASSSLRGNYGYTF.

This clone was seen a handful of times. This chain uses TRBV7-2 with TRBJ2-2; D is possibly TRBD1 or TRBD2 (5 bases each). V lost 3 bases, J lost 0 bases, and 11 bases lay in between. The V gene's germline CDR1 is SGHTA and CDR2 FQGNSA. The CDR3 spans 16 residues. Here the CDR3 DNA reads TGTGCCAGCAGCTTTTACGGGACCTCGAACACCGGGGAGCTGTTTTTT. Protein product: CASSFYGTSNTGELFF.

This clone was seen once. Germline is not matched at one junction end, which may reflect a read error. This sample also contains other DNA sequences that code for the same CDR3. In DNA form, the CDR3 reads TGTGCCAGCCAATTTAGCGGATCGAACACCGGGGAACTGTTTTTT. Its protein product is CASQFSGSNTGELFF. This chain links TRBV7-2 with TRBJ2-2; a possible D gene is TRBD2 (6 bases). There are 15 residues in the CDR3. The germline V gene encodes CDR1 SGHTA and CDR2 FQGNSA.

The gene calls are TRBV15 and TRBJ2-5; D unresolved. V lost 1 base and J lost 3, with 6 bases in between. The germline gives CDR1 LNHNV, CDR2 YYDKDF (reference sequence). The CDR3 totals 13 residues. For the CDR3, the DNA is TGTGCCACCAGCAGAGGTGGGGAAGAGACCCAGTACTTC. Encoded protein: CATSRGGEETQYF.

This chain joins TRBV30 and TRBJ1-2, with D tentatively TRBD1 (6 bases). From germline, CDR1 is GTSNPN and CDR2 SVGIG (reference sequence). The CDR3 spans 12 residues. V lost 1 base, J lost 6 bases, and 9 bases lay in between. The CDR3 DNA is TGTGCCTGGAGTGGCCAGGGGAATGGCTACACCTTC. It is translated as CAWSGQGNGYTF.

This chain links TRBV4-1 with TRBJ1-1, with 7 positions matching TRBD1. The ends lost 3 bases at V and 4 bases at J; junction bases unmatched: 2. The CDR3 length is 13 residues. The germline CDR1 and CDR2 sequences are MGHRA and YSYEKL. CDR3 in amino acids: CASSHPGGTEAFF. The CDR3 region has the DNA TGCGCCAGCAGCCATCCAGGGGGCACTGAAGCTTTCTTT.

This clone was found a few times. CDR3 sequence: CAISEAGVETQYF. CDR3 in DNA: TGTGCCATCAGTGAGGCGGGGGTAGAGACCCAGTACTTC. The chain uses TRBV10-3 and TRBJ2-5, with 7 bases matching TRBD2. V was pared by 2 bases and J by 4 bases, with 1 base of the junction left unmatched. Germline CDR1 and CDR2: ENHRY and SYGVKD. The CDR3 is made up of 13 amino acids.

The CDR3 nucleotides are TGTGCCAGCGGCCAGGGGAATCAAGAGACCCAGTACTTC. Its translation is CASGQGNQETQYF. This chain joins TRBV25-1 and TRBJ2-5; maybe TRBD1 (6 bases). Per the germline V gene, CDR1 is MGHDK and CDR2 is SYGVNS. Between the trimmed V and J ends, which lost 8 bases and 2 bases, there was a span of 12 bases. The CDR3 totals 13 residues.

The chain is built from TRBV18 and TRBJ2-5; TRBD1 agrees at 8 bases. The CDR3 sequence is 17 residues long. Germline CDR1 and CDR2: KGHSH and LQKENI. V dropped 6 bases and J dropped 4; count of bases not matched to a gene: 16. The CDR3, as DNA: TGTGCCAGCTCCCCCTACTCTCCTCAGGGGGCTGGAGAGACCCAGTACTTC. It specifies CASSPYSPQGAGETQYF. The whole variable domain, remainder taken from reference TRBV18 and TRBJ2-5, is NAGVMQNPRHLVRRRGQEARLRCSPMKGHSHVYWYRQLPEEGLKFMVYLQKENIIDESGMPKERFSAEFPKEGPSILRIQQVVRGDSAAYFCASSPYSPQGAGETQYFGPGTRLLVL.

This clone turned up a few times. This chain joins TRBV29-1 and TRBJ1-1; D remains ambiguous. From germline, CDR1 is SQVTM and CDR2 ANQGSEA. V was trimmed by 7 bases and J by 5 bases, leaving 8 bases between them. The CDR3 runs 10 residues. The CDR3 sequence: CSAAWTEAFF. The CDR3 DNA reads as TGCAGCGCAGCATGGACTGAAGCTTTCTTT.

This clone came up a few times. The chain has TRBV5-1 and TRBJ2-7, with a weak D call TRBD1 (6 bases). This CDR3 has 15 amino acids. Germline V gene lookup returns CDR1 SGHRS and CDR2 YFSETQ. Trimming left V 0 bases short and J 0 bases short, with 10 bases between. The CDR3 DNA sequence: TGCGCCAGCAGCTTGGCCAGGGGTAACTCCTACGAGCAGTACTTC. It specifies CASSLARGNSYEQYF.

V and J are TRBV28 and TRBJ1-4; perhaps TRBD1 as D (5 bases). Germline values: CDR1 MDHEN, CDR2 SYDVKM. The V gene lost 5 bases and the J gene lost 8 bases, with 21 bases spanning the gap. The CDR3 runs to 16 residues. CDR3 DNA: TGTGCCAGCAGTACTCCTTTGGGGGAGTGGGGCGAAAAACTGTTTTTT. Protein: CASSTPLGEWGEKLFF.

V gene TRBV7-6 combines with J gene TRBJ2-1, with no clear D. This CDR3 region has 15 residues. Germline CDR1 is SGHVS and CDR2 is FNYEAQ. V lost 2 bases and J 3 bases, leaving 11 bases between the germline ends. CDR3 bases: TGTGCCAGCAGCTTATCCGGAACCGACTACAATGAGCAGTTCTTC. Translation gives CASSLSGTDYNEQFF. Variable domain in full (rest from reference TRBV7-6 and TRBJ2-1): GAGVSQSPRYKVTKRGQDVALRCDPISGHVSLYWYRQALGQGPEFLTYFNYEAQQDKSGLPNDRFSAERPEGSISTLTIQRTEQRDSAMYRCASSLSGTDYNEQFFGPGTRLTVL.

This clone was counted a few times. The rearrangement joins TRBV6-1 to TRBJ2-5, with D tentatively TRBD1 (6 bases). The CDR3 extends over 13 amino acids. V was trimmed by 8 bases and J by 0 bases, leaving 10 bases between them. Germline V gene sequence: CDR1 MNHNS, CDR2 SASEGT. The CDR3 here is CASERGYQETQYF. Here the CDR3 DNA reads TGTGCCAGCGAAAGGGGGTACCAAGAGACCCAGTACTTC.

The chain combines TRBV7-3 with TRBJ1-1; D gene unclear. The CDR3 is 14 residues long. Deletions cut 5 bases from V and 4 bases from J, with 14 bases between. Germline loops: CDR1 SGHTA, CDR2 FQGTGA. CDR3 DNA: TGTGCCAGCAGCCAGCTTATACCCGGCACTGAAGCTTTCTTT. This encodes CASSQLIPGTEAFF.

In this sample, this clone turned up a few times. The CDR3 loop reads CASSAFSGAKASTDTQYF. The CDR3 bases are TGTGCCAGCAGCGCCTTTAGCGGGGCGAAAGCTAGCACAGATACGCAGTATTTT. V usage is TRBV13 and J usage is TRBJ2-3, with TRBD2 matching 8 bases. Germline trimming cut 5 bases from V and 0 bases from J; bases unmatched to any gene: 13. The CDR3 is 18 residues long. The germline V gene has CDR1 PRHDT and CDR2 FYEKMQ (reference sequence).

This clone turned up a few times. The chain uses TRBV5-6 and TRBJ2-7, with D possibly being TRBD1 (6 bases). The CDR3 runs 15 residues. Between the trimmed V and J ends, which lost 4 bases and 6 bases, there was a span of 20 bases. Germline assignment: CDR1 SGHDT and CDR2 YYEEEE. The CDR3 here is CASSPNRLGQSEQYF. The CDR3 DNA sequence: TGTGCCAGCAGCCCCAACCGCCTCGGACAGAGCGAGCAGTACTTC.

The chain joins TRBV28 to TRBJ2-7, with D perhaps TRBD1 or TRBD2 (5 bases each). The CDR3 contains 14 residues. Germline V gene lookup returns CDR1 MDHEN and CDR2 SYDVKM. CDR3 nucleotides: TGTATTACTACTCAGGGAGTCGGGTCCTACGAGCAGTACTTC. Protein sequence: CITTQGVGSYEQYF.

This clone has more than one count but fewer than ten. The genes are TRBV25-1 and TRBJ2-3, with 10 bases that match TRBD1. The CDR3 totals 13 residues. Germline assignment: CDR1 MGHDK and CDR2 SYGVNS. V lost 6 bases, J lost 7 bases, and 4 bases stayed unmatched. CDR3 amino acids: CASRGQGTNTQYF. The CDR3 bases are TGTGCCAGCAGGGGACAGGGGACAAATACGCAGTATTTT.

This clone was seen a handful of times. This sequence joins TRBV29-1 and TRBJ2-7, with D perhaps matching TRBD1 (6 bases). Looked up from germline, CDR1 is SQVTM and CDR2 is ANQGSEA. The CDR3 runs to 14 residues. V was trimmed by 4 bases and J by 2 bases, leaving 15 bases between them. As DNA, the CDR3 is TGCAGCGTTGGCCTCCGGACAGTACCCTACGAGCAGTACTTC. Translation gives CSVGLRTVPYEQYF.

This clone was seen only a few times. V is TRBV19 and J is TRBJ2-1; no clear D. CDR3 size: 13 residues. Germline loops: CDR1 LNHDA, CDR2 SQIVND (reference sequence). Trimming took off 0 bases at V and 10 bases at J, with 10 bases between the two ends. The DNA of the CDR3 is TGTGCCAGTAGTATAGATGGTAGGCTCGAGCAGTTCTTC. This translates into CASSIDGRLEQFF.

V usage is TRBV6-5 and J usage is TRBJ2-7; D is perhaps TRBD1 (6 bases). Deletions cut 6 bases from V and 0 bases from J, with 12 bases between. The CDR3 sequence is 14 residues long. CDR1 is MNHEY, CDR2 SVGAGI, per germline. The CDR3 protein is CASSGQGGSYEQYF. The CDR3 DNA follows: TGTGCCAGCAGCGGACAAGGGGGCTCCTACGAGCAGTACTTC.

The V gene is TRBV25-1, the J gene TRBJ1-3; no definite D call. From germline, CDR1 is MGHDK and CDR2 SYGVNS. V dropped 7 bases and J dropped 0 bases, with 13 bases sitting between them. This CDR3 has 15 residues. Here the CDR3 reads CASTGHQISGNTIYF. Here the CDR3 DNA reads TGTGCCAGCACCGGGCATCAAATCTCTGGAAACACCATATATTTT.